This T cell receptor (beta chain) was sequenced in a study of T-cell memory formation after mild COVID-19. Study-wide context: The two donors had largely donor-specific TCR clusters.

Notes on this clonotype: Its specificity is not known.

In TCRdb, the 5' RACE reads were re-called with MiXCR into one record per CDR3 protein. The table lists some 350,000 distinct CDR3 sequences, about an eighth of them singletons. Study-wide points: A balance of CD4 and CD8 characterized clones contracting day 15 to 85, whereas later expanders leaned CD4+. Whether second-wave clones peaking at day 37 were SARS-CoV-2 specific went unconfirmed.

Germline V gene lookup returns CDR1 ENHRY and CDR2 SYGVKD. Trimming removed 8 bases from V and 2 bases from J, with 9 bases in between. The CDR3 has 13 residues. The TCR originated in a man younger than 35 who had mild COVID-19 (a few samples of this study predate the infection). Cell type and time point are not known. This chain uses TRBV10-3 with TRBJ2-2, with D possibly being TRBD1 (5 bases). The sequenced sample consisted of PBMCs or a T cell subset sorted from them (not recorded which). DNA of the CDR3: TGTGCCATCGAACAGGCCAACACCGGGGAGCTGTTTTTT. It yields the protein CAIEQANTGELFF.